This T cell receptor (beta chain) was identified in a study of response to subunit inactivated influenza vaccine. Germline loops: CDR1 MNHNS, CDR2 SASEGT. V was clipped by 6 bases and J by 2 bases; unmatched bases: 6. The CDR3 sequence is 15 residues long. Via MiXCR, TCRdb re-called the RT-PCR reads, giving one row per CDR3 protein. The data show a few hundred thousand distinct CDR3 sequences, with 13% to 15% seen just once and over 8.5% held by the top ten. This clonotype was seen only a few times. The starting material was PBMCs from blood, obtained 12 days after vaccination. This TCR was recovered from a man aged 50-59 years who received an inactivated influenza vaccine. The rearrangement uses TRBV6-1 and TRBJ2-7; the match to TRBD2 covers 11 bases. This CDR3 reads CASRILAGVTYEQYF. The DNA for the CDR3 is TGTGCCAGCAGGATACTAGCGGGAGTCACCTACGAGCAGTACTTC.